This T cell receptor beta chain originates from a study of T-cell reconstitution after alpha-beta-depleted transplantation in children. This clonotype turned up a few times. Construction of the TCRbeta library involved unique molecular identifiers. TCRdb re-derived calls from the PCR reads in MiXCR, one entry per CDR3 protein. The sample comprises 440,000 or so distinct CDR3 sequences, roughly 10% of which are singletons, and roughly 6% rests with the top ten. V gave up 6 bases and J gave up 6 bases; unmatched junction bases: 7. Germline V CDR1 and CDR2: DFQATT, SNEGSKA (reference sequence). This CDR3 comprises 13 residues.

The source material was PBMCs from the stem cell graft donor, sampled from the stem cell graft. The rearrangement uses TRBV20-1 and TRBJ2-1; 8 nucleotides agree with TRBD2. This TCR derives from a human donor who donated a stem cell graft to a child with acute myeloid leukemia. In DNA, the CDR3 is TGCAGTGCCCCCCGGAGCGGGAGCAATGAGCAGTTCTTC. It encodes CSAPRSGSNEQFF.